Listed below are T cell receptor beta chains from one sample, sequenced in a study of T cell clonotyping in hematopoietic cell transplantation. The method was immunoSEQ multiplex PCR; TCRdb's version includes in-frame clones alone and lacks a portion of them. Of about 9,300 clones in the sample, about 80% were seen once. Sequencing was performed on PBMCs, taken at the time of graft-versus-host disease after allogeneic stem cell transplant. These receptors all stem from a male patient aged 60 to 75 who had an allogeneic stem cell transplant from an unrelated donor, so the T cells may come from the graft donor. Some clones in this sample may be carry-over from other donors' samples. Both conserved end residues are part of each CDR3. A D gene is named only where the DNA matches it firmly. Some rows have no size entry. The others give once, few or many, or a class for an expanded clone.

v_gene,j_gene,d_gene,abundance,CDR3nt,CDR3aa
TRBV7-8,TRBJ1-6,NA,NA,TGTGCCAGCAGCTTTGGAGGAGGGGATAATTCACCCCTCCACTTT,CASSFGGGDNSPLHF
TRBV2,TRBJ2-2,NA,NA,TGTGCCAGCAGTGATTGGAGCGGATCCACCGGGGAGCTGTTTTTT,CASSDWSGSTGELFF
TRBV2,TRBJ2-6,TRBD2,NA,TGTGCCAGCAGTGGGGACTACTCTGGGGCCAACGTCCTGACTTTC,CASSGDYSGANVLTF
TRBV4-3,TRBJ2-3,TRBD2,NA,TGCGCCAGCAGCCTTGGGACTAGCGGGGGGTACGCAGATACGCAGTATTTT,CASSLGTSGGYADTQYF
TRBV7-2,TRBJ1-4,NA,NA,TGTGCCAGCAGCTACGACCGCAATGAAAAACTGTTTTTT,CASSYDRNEKLFF
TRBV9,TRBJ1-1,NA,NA,TGTGCCAGCAGCGTAGGTCCGGTGAACACTGAAGCTTTCTTT,CASSVGPVNTEAFF
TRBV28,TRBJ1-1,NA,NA,TGTGCCAGCAGTGGGCGGGGGTTTAACACTGAAGCTTTCTTT,CASSGRGFNTEAFF
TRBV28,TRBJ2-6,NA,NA,TGTGCCAGTTACAGCCCTGGGGCCAACGTCCTGACTTTC,CASYSPGANVLTF
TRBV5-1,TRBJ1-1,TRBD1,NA,TGCGCCAGCCATTTGGGTGGGACAGGAGGCACTGAAGCTTTCTTT,CASHLGGTGGTEAFF
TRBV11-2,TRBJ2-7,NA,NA,TGTGCCAGCAGCTTAGGGGGTTCGTACGAGCAGTACTTC,CASSLGGSYEQYF
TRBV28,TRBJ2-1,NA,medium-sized,TGTGCCAGCAGTCCACTGGGAGCGGTGGGGTACAATGAGCAGTTCTTC,CASSPLGAVGYNEQFF
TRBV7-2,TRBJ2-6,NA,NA,TGTGCCAGCAGGTACTCTGGGGCCAACGTCCTGACTTTC,CASRYSGANVLTF
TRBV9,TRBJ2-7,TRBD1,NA,TGTGCCAGCAGCGCGTTCGAGGGACAGGGACTGTACTTC,CASSAFEGQGLYF
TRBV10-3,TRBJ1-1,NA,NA,TGTGCCATCAGTGCCCAATTGCAGGGATCTAACACTGAAGCTTTCTTT,CAISAQLQGSNTEAFF
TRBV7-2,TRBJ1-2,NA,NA,TGTGCCAGCAGCTTAGACCGGACAGCTGCAAACTATGGCTACACCTTC,CASSLDRTAANYGYTF
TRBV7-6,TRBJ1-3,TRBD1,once,TGTGCCAGCAGCTCGACAGGGTCCTCTGGAAACACCATATATTTT,CASSSTGSSGNTIYF
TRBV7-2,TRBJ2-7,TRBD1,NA,TGTGCCAGCAGCTTGGACAGGGGGCCCTACGAGCAGTACTTC,CASSLDRGPYEQYF
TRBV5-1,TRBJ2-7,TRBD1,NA,TGCGCCAGCAGCTTGGTCAGTTTGCAGGGGGCCGAGCAGTACTTC,CASSLVSLQGAEQYF
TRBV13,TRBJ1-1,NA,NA,TGTGCCAGCAGCTTAAACGGATACACTGAAGCTTTCTTT,CASSLNGYTEAFF
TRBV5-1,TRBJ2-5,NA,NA,TGCGCCAGCAGCTTGGGGGGAATCCAAGAGACCCAGTACTTC,CASSLGGIQETQYF
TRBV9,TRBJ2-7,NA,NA,TGTGCCAGCAGCGATACAGGGATCGAGCAGTACTTC,CASSDTGIEQYF
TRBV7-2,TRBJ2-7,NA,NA,TGTGCCAGCAGCTTAGTGACAGGCGAGGTAGGCAAGCAGTACTTC,CASSLVTGEVGKQYF
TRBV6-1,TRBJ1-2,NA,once,TGTGCCAGCAGTGAAGTCTTGCAGGGCAAGAACACCTTC,CASSEVLQGKNTF
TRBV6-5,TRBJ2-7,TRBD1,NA,TGTGCCAGCAGTTTGGACAGGGACTACGAGCAGTACTTC,CASSLDRDYEQYF
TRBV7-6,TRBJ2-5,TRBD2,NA,TGTGCCAGCAGCTCGGGACTAGCCGGTGAGACCCAGTACTTC,CASSSGLAGETQYF
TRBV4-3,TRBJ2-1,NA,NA,TGCGCCAGCAGCCAAGAGGGGGGGCCACCCCTCGATGAGCAGTTCTTC,CASSQEGGPPLDEQFF
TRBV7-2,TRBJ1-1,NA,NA,TGTGCCAGCAGCTTAATGGGGACTGAAGCTTTCTTT,CASSLMGTEAFF
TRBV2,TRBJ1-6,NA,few,TGTGCCAGCAGTGAAGCGCGACCGAGAAATTCACCCCTCCACTTT,CASSEARPRNSPLHF
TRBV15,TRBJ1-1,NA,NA,TGTGCCACCAGCTCTATCGGGAGGACGGAGGTAGGTCCTTTCTTT,CATSSIGRTEVGPFF
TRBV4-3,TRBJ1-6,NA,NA,TGCGCCAGCAGCCAAGATATTTGGGCACCCCTCCACTTT,CASSQDIWAPLHF
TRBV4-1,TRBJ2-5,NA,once,TGCGCCAGCAGCCAAAGCAGGGGAGGGGAGACCCAGTACTTC,CASSQSRGGETQYF
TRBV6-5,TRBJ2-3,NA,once,TGTGCCAGCAGTTACCGGTACTCTAGCACAGATACGCAGTATTTT,CASSYRYSSTDTQYF
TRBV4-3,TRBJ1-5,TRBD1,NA,TGCGCCAGCAGCCATCACCAGGGGGGAGATCAGCCCCAGCATTTT,CASSHHQGGDQPQHF
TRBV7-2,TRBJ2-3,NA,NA,TGTGCCAGCAGCTTAAGGGGGGTGGATGATACGCAGTATTTT,CASSLRGVDDTQYF
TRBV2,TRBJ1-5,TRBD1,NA,TGTGCCAGCAGCGAAGGACAGGGAGGCAATCAGCCCCAGCATTTT,CASSEGQGGNQPQHF
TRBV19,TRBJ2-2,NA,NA,TGTGCCAGTATGAATGGTGTGAATGGAAACACCGGGGAGCTGTTTTTT,CASMNGVNGNTGELFF
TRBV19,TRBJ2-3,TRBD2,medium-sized,TGTGCCAGTAGTATAGATCTAGGGACTAGCTTAGATACGCAGTATTTT,CASSIDLGTSLDTQYF
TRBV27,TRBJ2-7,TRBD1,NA,TGTGCCAGCAGCCTGACAGGGGGCTACGAGCAGTACTTC,CASSLTGGYEQYF
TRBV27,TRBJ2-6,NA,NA,TGTGCCAGCAGTTTAGGGGGTTCTGGGGCCAACGTCCTGACTTTC,CASSLGGSGANVLTF
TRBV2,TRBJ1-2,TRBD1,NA,TGTGCCAGCAGTCCTGGGACAGGGACCGACTATGGCTACACCTTC,CASSPGTGTDYGYTF
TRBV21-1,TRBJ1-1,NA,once,TGTGCCAGCAGCTCGGCGGTGAACACTGAAGCTTTCTTT,CASSSAVNTEAFF
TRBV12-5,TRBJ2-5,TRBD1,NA,TGTGCTAGTGGTTTGGACCTACAGGGGCAGGAGACCCAGTACTTC,CASGLDLQGQETQYF
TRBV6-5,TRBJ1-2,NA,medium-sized,TGTGCCAGCGGATCACAGCAAATCTATGGCTACACCTTC,CASGSQQIYGYTF
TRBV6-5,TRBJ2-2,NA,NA,TGTGCCAGCAGTCCCCGGACAGTTTGGACCGGGGAGCTGTTTTTT,CASSPRTVWTGELFF
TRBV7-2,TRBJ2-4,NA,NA,TGTGCCAGCAGCTTAGCCGGGCCAGGATGGGACATTCAGTACTTC,CASSLAGPGWDIQYF
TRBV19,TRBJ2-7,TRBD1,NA,TGTGCCAGTAGTCCGCAGACAGGGGCCTACGAGCAGTACTTC,CASSPQTGAYEQYF